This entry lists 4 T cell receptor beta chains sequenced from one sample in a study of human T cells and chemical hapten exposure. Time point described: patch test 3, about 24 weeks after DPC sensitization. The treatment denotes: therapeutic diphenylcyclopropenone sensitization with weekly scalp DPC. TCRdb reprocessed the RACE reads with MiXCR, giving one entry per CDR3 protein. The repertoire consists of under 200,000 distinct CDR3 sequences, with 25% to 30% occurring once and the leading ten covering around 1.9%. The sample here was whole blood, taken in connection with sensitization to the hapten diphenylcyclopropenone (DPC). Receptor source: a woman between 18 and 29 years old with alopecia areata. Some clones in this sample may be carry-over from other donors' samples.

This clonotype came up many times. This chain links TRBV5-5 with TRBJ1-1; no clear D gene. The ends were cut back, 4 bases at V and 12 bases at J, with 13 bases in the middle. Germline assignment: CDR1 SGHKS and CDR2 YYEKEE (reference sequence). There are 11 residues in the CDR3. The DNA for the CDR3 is TGTGCCAGCAGCGAATCTGGGAGTCCTTTCTTT. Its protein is CASSESGSPFF.

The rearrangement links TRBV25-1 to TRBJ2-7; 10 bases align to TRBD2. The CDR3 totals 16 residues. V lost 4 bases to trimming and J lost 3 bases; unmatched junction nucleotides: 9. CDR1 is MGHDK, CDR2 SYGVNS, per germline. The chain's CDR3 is CASSVPTSGTYYEQYF. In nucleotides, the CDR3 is TGTGCCAGCAGTGTACCTACTAGCGGGACGTACTACGAGCAGTACTTC.

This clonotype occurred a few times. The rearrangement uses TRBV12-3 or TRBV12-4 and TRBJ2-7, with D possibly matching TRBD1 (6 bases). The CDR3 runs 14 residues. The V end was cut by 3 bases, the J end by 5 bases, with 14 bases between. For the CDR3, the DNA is TGTGCCAGCAGTTTGTCCGAGGCAGGGGACGAGCAGTACTTC. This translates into CASSLSEAGDEQYF.

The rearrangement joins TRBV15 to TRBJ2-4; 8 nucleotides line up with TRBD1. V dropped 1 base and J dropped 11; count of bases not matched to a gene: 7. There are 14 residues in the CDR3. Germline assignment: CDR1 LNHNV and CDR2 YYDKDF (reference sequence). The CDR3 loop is CATSRARQGHVQYF. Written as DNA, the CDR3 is TGTGCCACCAGCAGAGCGAGACAGGGGCACGTTCAGTACTTC.